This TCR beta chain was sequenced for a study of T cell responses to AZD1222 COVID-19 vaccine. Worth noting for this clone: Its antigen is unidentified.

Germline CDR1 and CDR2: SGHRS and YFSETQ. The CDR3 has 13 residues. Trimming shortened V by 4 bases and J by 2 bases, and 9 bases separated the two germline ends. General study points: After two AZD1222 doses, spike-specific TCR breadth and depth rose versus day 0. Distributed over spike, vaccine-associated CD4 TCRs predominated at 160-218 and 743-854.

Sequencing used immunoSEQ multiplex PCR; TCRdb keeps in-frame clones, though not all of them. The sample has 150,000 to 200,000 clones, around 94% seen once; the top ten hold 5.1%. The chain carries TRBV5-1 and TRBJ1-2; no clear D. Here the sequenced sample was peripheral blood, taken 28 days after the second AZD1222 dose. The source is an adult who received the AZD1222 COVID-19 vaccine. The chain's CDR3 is CASSLLGNYGYTF. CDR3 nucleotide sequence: TGCGCCAGCAGCCTGCTGGGGAACTATGGCTACACCTTC.